This is a list of T cell receptor beta chains from one sample in a study of T-cell reconstitution after alpha-beta-depleted transplantation in children. TCRdb ran MiXCR on the PCR reads and lists one entry per CDR3 protein. The table lists hundreds of thousands of distinct CDR3 sequences, approximately 14% of them singletons. The specimen was PBMCs, collected before TCRalphabeta/CD19-depleted stem cell transplant. The receptors originated from a girl aged 2-10 years with congenital amegakaryocytic thrombocytopenia, due to receive a stem cell transplant. The conserved cysteine and the conserved F or W are not part of the CDR3 here.

cdr3_length,j_call,v_call,cdr3_aa
11,TRBJ1-1,TRBV19,ASSRTANTEAF
11,TRBJ2-1,TRBV20-1,SATRDRANEQF
12,TRBJ2-2,TRBV5-5,ASSLAQSVGELF
11,TRBJ1-2,TRBV12-3/TRBV12-4,ASSIGTGGRYT
14,TRBJ2-2,TRBV5-1,ASSLDRGHNTGELF
11,TRBJ2-2,TRBV5-1,ASSLGSGGELF
12,TRBJ2-1,TRBV20-1,SAIPGIGYNEQF
13,TRBJ2-7,TRBV7-2,ASTLGASGNYEQY
12,TRBJ1-1,TRBV12-3/TRBV12-4,ASTRTGPNTEAF
13,TRBJ2-7,TRBV4-2,ASSQELAGDHEQY
13,TRBJ2-7,TRBV20-1,SARDTIAGWPEQY
12,TRBJ2-7,TRBV27,ASSPIGRDLEQY
12,TRBJ1-2,TRBV5-5,ASSSVQGMSGYT
13,TRBJ2-1,TRBV5-1,ASSNRQGPYNEQF
14,TRBJ1-5,TRBV24-1,ATSDPDVELNQPQH
13,TRBJ2-1,TRBV19,ASHHSGSSYNEQF
12,TRBJ2-3,TRBV7-6,ASSPLMDTDTQY
6,TRBJ1-2,TRBV27,ATKGYT
12,TRBJ1-1,TRBV5-1,ASSFGQGTAEAF
13,TRBJ2-3,TRBV5-1,ASSLLRGTIDTQY
11,TRBJ1-2,TRBV5-1,ASSLGQSYGYT
13,TRBJ2-5,TRBV5-1,ASSLLTGGGETQY
11,TRBJ2-2,TRBV5-1,ASSTGGTGELF
15,TRBJ2-7,TRBV12-3/TRBV12-4,ASAQGLLTASGYEQY
15,TRBJ2-2,TRBV5-1,ASSPSRTRPDTGELF
13,TRBJ1-1,TRBV20-1,SASRGDRANTEAF
16,TRBJ2-1,TRBV4-2,ASSQEGFFGTRFNEQF
12,TRBJ2-1,TRBV27,ASKGLAEVNEQF
11,TRBJ2-7,TRBV20-1,SARIAGSYEQY
12,TRBJ2-7,TRBV9,ASSASVSSYEQY
12,TRBJ2-1,TRBV12-3/TRBV12-4,ASSPPGGRNEQF
14,TRBJ2-7,TRBV20-1,SATGTSAHYVEEQY
11,TRBJ2-3,TRBV6-2/TRBV6-3,ASSPLVADTQY
12,TRBJ2-2,TRBV20-1,SVPDGGATGELF
14,TRBJ2-3,TRBV7-2,ASSLGSGTSTDTQY
12,TRBJ1-6,TRBV7-2,ASSLWGENSPLH
9,TRBJ2-7,TRBV5-1,ASSHRDEQY
15,TRBJ2-7,TRBV5-5,ASSVILTGGSYYEQY
16,TRBJ2-1,TRBV20-1,SASFGLAGTSSYNEQF
13,TRBJ2-1,TRBV5-1,VSSPRTGRVNEQF
13,TRBJ2-7,TRBV3-1,ASSQVAGSAYEQY
11,TRBJ2-7,TRBV19,ASSSQGFHEQY